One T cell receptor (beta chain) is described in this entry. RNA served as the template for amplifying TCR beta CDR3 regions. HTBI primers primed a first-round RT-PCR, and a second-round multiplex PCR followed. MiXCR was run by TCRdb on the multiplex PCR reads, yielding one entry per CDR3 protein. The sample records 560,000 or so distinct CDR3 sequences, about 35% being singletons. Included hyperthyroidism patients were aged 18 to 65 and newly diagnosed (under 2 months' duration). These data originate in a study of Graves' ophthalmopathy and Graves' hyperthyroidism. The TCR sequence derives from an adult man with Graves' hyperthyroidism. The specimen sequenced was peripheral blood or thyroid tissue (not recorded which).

The CDR3 reads CASSLAGQSRNEQYF. DNA of the CDR3: TGCGCCAGCAGCCTAGCTGGACAGAGTAGGAACGAGCAGTACTTC. The V gene is TRBV5-1, the J gene TRBJ2-7; TRBD1 might be the D (6 bases). Looked up from germline, CDR1 is SGHRS and CDR2 is YFSETQ. The CDR3 consists of 15 residues. V was clipped by 4 bases and J by 5 bases, with 19 bases between them.